A single T cell receptor beta chain is shown here with its context. A junction boundary mismatches the germline segment, possibly from a read error. These data are taken from a study of T cell responses to AZD1222 COVID-19 vaccine. This CDR3 spans 13 amino acids. Germline V gene lookup returns CDR1 SGHVS and CDR2 FNYEAQ. Method: immunoSEQ multiplex PCR; TCRdb's copy keeps in-frame clones and lacks some. The sample lists about 190,000 clones, 80% to 90% occurring once. The receptor was isolated from an adult in good health. The chain combines TRBV7-6 with TRBJ2-1; D may correspond to TRBD1 or TRBD2 (5 bases each). Here the sequenced sample was peripheral blood, taken on day 0 of MenACWY control vaccination. DNA of the CDR3: TGTGCCAGCAGCAGGGGACCTTACAATGAGCTGTTCTTC. It yields the protein CASSRGPYNELFF. The full variable domain, rest sourced from reference TRBV7-6 and TRBJ2-1, is GAGVSQSPRYKVTKRGQDVALRCDPISGHVSLYWYRQALGQGPEFLTYFNYEAQQDKSGLPNDRFSAERPEGSISTLTIQRTEQRDSAMYRCASSRGPYNELFFGPGTRLTVL.